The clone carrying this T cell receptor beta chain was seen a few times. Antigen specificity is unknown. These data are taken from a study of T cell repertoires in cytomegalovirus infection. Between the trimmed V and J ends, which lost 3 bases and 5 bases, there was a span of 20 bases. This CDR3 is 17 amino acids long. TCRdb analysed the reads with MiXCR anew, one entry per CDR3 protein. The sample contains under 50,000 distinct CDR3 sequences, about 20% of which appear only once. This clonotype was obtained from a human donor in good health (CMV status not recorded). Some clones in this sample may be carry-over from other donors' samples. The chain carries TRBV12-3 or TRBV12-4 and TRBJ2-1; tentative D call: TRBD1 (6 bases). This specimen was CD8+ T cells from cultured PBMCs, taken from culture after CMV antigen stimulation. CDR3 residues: CASSLGPGQGRDNEQFF. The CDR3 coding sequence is TGTGCCAGCAGTTTGGGCCCGGGGCAGGGGCGAGACAATGAGCAGTTCTTC.